This T cell receptor beta chain is from a study of T cell repertoires in cytomegalovirus infection. Study-level background: Well-studied HLA-B-restricted epitopes and recently identified HLA-C-restricted epitopes of CMV were both used in the study. Indications of both CMV infection and matching HLA type were provided by public TCR beta signatures. Study-level points and caveats: Ex vivo, HLA-C-restricted CMV-specific TCR beta clonotypes prevailed over the rest of the response.

Note on this clonotype: Its antigen remains unidentified.

The V and J ends lost 4 bases and 9 bases, in that order; junction bases with no gene match: 10. Germline V CDR1 and CDR2: SGHTA, FQGNSA. CDR3 length equals 15 residues. TCRdb re-called the reads through MiXCR, storing one row per CDR3 protein. The sample lists 20,000 to 25,000 distinct CDR3 sequences, 42% seen once, with approximately 93% in the top ten. This TCR derives from a human donor in good health (CMV status not recorded). Some clones in this sample may be carry-over from other donors' samples. Sequencing used CD8+ T cells from cultured PBMCs, obtained from culture after CMV antigen stimulation. This chain links TRBV7-2 with TRBJ2-1; 9 bases line up with TRBD2. In DNA form, the CDR3 reads TGTGCCAGCAGCTCCATCCCAGGGACTAGCACTGAGCAGTTCTTC. Amino acid sequence: CASSSIPGTSTEQFF.